These T cell receptor beta chains were read from a single sample in a study of T cells in Graves' hyperthyroidism and ophthalmopathy. A single record per CDR3 protein comes from TCRdb applying MiXCR to the multiplex PCR reads. The repertoire holds 340,000 or so distinct CDR3 sequences, with around a sixth as singletons. The sample was blood. The receptors derive from a man aged 25-45 years with Graves' hyperthyroidism. Both conserved end residues are part of each CDR3. The D gene is left open where the match is weak. The size of a clone is reported for some rows only, either as once, few or many, or as a class for expanded clones.

d_call	cdr3_length	clone_size	v_call	j_call	cdr3_aa	cdr3_nt
TRBD2	14	many	TRBV2	TRBJ2-7	CASSEASGPYEQYF	TGTGCCAGCAGTGAGGCTAGCGGACCCTACGAGCAGTACTTC
.	13	.	TRBV5-1	TRBJ2-5	CASSPGGFETQYF	TGCGCCAGCAGCCCCGGGGGTTTCGAGACCCAGTACTTC
TRBD2	14	few	TRBV20-1	TRBJ2-7	CSARRTREWYEQYF	TGCAGTGCTAGAAGAACGCGGGAGTGGTACGAGCAGTACTTC
TRBD1	13	.	TRBV5-5	TRBJ2-7	CASSPTGLNEQYF	TGTGCCAGCAGCCCGACAGGGTTGAACGAGCAGTACTTC
.	14	many	TRBV14	TRBJ2-2	CASSIQGWTGELFF	TGTGCCAGCAGCATACAGGGCTGGACCGGGGAGCTGTTTTTT
.	13	few	TRBV10-3	TRBJ2-3	CAITGGSTDTQYF	TGTGCCATCACCGGAGGAAGCACAGATACGCAGTATTTT
.	13	few	TRBV5-1	TRBJ1-2	CASSRTPEGGYTF	TGCGCCAGCAGCCGGACTCCGGAAGGGGGCTACACCTTC
.	12	.	TRBV3-1	TRBJ2-4	CASSQFGNIQYF	TGTGCCAGCAGCCAATTCGGAAACATTCAGTACTTC
.	14	many	TRBV20-1	TRBJ2-7	CSASAAPLPYEQYF	TGCAGTGCCTCGGCCGCCCCCTTGCCCTACGAGCAGTACTTC
.	14	many	TRBV2	TRBJ2-1	CASRGTRSYNEQFF	TGTGCCAGCAGAGGGACGAGATCCTACAATGAGCAGTTCTTC
TRBD1	14	many	TRBV5-1	TRBJ2-1	CASSQWGTGAEQFF	TGCGCCAGCAGCCAATGGGGGACAGGGGCTGAGCAGTTCTTC
.	11	few	TRBV29-1	TRBJ2-1	CSAPDGAEQFF	TGCAGCGCCCCGGACGGAGCTGAGCAGTTCTTC